This T cell receptor (beta chain) was captured by sequencing in a study of shared clonotypes between healthy human individuals. Background on the study: Samples came from two female and three male donors aged 18 to 49.

An even split of each subset's genomic DNA across several immunoSEQ plates was performed. The table came from immunoSEQ multiplex PCR; TCRdb's copy has only in-frame clones and leaves some out. The table lists 2 million to 2.5 million clones, around 95% of them singletons. This clone was recorded a few times. Its antigen is as yet unknown. Trimming removed 4 bases at V and 10 bases at J, with 11 bases between. The CDR3 covers 13 residues. The V gene's germline CDR1 is MNHEY and CDR2 SMNVEV (reference sequence). Study-wide points: Tissue TCR repertoires likely differ from these blood-only repertoires. Generally, estimated richness proved larger in naive subsets than it did in memory subsets.

The receptor comes from a man aged 18 to 29 in good health. Sample: naive CD4+ T cells sorted from blood. The sample's subset: CD45RA+ positively selected. The J gene is TRBJ1-6, the V gene TRBV27; unclear D gene. CDR3 in DNA: TGTGCCAGCAGTTCCCCAGGTGGGTCACCCCTCCACTTT. This sequence encodes CASSSPGGSPLHF.